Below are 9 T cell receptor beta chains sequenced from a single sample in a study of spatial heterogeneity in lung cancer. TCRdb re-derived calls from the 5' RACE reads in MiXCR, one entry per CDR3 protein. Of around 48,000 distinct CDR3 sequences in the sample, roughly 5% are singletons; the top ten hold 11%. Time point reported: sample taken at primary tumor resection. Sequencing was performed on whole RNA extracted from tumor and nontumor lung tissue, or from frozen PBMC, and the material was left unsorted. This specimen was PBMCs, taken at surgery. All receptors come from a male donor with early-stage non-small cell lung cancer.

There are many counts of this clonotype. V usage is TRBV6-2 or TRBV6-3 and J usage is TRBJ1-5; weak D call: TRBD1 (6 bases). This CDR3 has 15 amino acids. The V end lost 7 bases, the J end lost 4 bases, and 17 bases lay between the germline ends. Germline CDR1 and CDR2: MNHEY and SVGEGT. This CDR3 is CASNKTPDRNQPQHF. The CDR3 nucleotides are TGTGCCAGCAATAAGACCCCGGACAGAAATCAGCCCCAGCATTTT.

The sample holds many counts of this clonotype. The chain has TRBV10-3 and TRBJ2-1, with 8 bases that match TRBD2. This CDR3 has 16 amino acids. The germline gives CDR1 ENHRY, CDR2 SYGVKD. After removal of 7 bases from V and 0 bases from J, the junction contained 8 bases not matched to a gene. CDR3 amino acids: CAITPTSASSYNEQFF. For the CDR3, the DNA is TGTGCCATCACTCCGACTAGCGCGAGCTCCTACAATGAGCAGTTCTTC.

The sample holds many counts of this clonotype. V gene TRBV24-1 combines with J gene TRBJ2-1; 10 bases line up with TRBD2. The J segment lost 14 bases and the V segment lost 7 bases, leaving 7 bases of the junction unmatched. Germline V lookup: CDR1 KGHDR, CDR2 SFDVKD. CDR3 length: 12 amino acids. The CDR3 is CATSLPSGGKFF. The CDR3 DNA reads TGTGCCACCAGCCTCCCTAGCGGGGGAAAGTTCTTC.

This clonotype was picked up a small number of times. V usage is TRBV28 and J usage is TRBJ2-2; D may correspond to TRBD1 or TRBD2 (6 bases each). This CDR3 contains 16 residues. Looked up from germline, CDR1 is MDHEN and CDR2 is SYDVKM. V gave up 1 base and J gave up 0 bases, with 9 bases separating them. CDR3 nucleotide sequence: TGTGCCAGCAGTTTATTCGGGGGCACGAACACCGGGGAGCTGTTTTTT. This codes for CASSLFGGTNTGELFF.

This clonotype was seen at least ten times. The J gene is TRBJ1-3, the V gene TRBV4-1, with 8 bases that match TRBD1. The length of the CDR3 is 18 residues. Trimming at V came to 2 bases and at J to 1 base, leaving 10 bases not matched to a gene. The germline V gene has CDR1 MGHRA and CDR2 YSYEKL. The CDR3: CASSQSSRGHASGNTIYF. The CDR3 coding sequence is TGCGCCAGCAGCCAATCCTCCAGGGGGCACGCGTCTGGAAACACCATATATTTT.

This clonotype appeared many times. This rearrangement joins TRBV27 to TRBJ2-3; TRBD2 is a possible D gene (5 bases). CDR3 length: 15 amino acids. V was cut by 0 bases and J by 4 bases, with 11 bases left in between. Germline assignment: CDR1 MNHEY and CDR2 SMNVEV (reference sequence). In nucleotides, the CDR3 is TGTGCCAGCAGTTTATCGAGGGCCTATCCAGATACGCAGTATTTT. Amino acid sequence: CASSLSRAYPDTQYF.

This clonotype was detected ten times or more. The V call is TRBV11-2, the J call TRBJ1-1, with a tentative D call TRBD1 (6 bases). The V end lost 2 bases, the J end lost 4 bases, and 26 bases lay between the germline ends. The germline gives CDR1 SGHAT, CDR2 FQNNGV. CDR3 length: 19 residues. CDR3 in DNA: TGTGCCAGCAGCTTAACCCTTCCCGGGACATTTACGCGCGGCACTGAAGCTTTCTTT. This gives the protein CASSLTLPGTFTRGTEAFF.

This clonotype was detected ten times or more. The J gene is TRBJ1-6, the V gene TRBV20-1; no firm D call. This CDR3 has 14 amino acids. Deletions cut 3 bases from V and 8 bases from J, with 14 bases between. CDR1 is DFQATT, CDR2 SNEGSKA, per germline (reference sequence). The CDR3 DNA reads TGCAGTGCTAGTCCGAGCAGTATTGATTCACCCCTCCACTTT. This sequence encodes CSASPSSIDSPLHF.

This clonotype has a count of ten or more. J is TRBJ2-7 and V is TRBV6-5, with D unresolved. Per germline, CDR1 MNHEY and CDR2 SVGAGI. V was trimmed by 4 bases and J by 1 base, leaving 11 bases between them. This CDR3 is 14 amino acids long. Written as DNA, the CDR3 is TGTGCCAGCAGTTTAAACGCCAGGTCCTACGAGCAGTACTTC. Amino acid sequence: CASSLNARSYEQYF.